These 8 T cell receptor beta chains originate from one sample sequenced in a study of shared clonotypes between healthy human individuals. Here immunoSEQ multiplex PCR was the method, and the copy in TCRdb shows in-frame clones only, minus some. In the table there are about 2.3 million clones, 85% to 95% of which are singletons. The sequenced sample was naive CD4+ T cells from PBMCs. As to subset: CD45RA+ positively selected. Source of these receptors: a young man in good health. Some clones in this sample may be carry-over from other donors' samples.

The chain recombines TRBV6-5 with TRBJ1-6; 10 nucleotides align to TRBD1. V dropped 2 bases and J dropped 9; count of bases not matched to a gene: 7. Germline CDR1 is MNHEY and CDR2 is SVGAGI. The CDR3 extends over 16 amino acids. CDR3 residues: CASSYRNRQGASPLHF. The CDR3 nucleotides are TGTGCCAGCAGTTACCGGAATCGACAGGGGGCTTCACCCCTCCACTTT.

This chain joins TRBV11-3 and TRBJ2-1, with 7 nucleotides matching TRBD2. V shed 1 base and J 7 bases; nucleotides not matched to a gene: 1. The CDR3 contains 13 residues. Germline CDR1 is SGHNT and CDR2 is YENEEA. Here the CDR3 reads CASSLVGGNEQFF. CDR3 bases: TGTGCCAGCAGCTTAGTGGGGGGGAATGAGCAGTTCTTC.

This clone was seen a single time. V and J are TRBV15 and TRBJ1-4, with 7 nucleotides matching TRBD1. The V gene's germline CDR1 is LNHNV and CDR2 YYDKDF (reference sequence). CDR3 length equals 16 residues. The junction had 12 bases not matched to a gene; V was cut back by 3 bases and J by 8 bases. The CDR3 is CATSRGQPPGEEKLFF. The CDR3 region has the DNA TGTGCCACCAGCAGGGGACAGCCACCGGGGGAGGAAAAACTGTTTTTT.

This chain connects TRBV25-1 to TRBJ2-3; D is unresolved. This CDR3 has 13 amino acids. V was cut by 5 bases and J by 3 bases, with 9 bases left in between. CDR1 is MGHDK and CDR2 is SYGVNS in the germline V gene. The CDR3 loop reads CASSLDLTDTQYF. The CDR3 nucleotides are TGTGCCAGCAGTCTCGACTTGACAGATACGCAGTATTTT.

The chain is built from TRBV10-3 and TRBJ2-1; D ambiguous. The CDR3 sequence is 15 residues long. Germline lookup yields CDR1 ENHRY and CDR2 SYGVKD. V was clipped by 1 base and J by 0 bases, with 7 bases between them. The CDR3 coding sequence is TGTGCCATCAGTGAGTGGGCGAGCTCCTACAATGAGCAGTTCTTC. Translation gives CAISEWASSYNEQFF.

The chain has TRBV18 and TRBJ1-1; D gene uncertain. The CDR3 length is 13 residues. Germline V CDR1 and CDR2: KGHSH, LQKENI. Trimming left V 2 bases short and J 12 bases short, with 16 bases between. The DNA of the CDR3 is TGTGCCAGCTCACCATCGGATAGTAGAGCGACTTTCTTT. It is translated as CASSPSDSRATFF.

The DNA for the CDR3 is TGCGCCAGCAGCTTGGCCCTTGGCGAAGGAAAGAGCACAGATACGCAGTATTTT. This codes for CASSLALGEGKSTDTQYF. This rearrangement joins TRBV5-1 to TRBJ2-3; D is ambiguous. Trimming took off 0 bases at V and 0 bases at J, with 17 bases between the two ends. This CDR3 is 18 amino acids long. Germline V gives CDR1 SGHRS, CDR2 YFSETQ.

The chain employs TRBV15 and TRBJ2-1; TRBD2 matches at 8 bases. V shed 3 bases and J 0 bases; nucleotides not matched to a gene: 7. This CDR3 comprises 17 residues. The germline gives CDR1 LNHNV, CDR2 YYDKDF (reference sequence). CDR3 bases: TGTGCCACCAGCAGTGTCCTAGCGGGTTACTCCTACAATGAGCAGTTCTTC. Amino acids: CATSSVLAGYSYNEQFF.